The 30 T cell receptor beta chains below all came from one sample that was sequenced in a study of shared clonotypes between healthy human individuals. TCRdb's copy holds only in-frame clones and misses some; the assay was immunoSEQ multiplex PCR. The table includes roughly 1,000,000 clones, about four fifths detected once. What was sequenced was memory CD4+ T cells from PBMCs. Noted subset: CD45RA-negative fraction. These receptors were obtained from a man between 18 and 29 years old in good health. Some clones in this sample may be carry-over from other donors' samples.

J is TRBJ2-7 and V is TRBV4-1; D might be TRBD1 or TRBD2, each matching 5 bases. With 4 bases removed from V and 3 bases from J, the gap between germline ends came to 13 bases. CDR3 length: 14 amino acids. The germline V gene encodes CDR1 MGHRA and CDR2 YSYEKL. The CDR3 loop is CASSRDMGVYEQYF. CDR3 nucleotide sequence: TGCGCCAGCAGCCGCGACATGGGGGTCTACGAGCAGTACTTC.

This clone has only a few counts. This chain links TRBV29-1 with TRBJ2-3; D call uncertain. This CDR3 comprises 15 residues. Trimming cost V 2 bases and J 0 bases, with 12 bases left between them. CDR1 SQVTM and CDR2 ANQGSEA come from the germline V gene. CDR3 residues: CSVEWALGSTDTQYF. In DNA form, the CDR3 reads TGCAGCGTTGAATGGGCCTTGGGGAGCACAGATACGCAGTATTTT.

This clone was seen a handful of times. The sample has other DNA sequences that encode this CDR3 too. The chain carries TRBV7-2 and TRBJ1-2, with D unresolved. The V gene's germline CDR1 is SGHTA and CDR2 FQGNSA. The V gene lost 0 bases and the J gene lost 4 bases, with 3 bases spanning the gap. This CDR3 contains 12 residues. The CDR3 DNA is TGTGCCAGCAGCTTAGCAGGCTATGGCTACACCTTC. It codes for CASSLAGYGYTF.

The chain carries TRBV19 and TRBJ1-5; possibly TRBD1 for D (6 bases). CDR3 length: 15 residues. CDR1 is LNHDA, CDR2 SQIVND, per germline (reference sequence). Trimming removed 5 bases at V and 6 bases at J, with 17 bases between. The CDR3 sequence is CASSPTRGEVQPQHF. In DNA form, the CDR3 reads TGTGCCAGTAGTCCTACGAGGGGGGAAGTTCAGCCCCAGCATTTT.

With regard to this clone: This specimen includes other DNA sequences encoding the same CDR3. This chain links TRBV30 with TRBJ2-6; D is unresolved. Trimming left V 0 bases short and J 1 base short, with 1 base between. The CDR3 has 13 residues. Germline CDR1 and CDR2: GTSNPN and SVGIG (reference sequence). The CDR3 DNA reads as TGTGCCTGGAGTGTTTCTGGGGCCAACGTCCTGACTTTC. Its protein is CAWSVSGANVLTF.

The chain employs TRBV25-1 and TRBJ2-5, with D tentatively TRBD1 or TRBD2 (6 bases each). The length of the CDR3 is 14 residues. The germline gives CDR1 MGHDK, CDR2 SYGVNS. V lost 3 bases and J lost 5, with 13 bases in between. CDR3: CASSDEGGRETQYF. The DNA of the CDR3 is TGTGCCAGCAGTGATGAGGGGGGTCGGGAGACCCAGTACTTC.

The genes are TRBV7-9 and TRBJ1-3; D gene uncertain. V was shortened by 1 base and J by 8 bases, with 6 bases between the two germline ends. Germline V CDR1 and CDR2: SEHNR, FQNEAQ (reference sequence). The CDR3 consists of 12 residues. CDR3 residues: CASSLDRHTIYF. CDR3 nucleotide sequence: TGTGCCAGCAGCTTAGACCGTCACACCATATATTTT. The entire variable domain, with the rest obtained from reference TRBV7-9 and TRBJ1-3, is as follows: DTGVSQNPRHKITKRGQNVTFRCDPISEHNRLYWYRQTLGQGPEFLTYFQNEAQLEKSRLLSDRFSAERPKGSFSTLEIQRTEQGDSAMYLCASSLDRHTIYFGEGSWLTVV.

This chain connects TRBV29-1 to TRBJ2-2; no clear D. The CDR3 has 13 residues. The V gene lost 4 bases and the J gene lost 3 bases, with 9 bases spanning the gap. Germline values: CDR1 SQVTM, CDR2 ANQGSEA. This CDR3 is CSVVGLYTGELFF. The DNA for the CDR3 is TGCAGCGTTGTAGGGCTATACACCGGGGAGCTGTTTTTT.

In DNA, the CDR3 is TGTGCCAGACTTGAAATGAGGACCGGGGAGCTGTTTTTT. Encoded protein: CARLEMRTGELFF. The chain couples TRBV5-3 to TRBJ2-2, with D unresolved. TRBV5-3 is an ORF, and what it does is uncertain. Trimming took off 7 bases at V and 5 bases at J, with 12 bases between the two ends. This CDR3 spans 13 amino acids.

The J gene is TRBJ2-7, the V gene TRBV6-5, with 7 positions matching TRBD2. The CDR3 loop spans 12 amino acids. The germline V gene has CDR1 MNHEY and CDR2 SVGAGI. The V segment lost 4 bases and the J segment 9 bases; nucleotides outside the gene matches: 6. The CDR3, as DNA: TGTGCCAGCAGTTTCCGGGGGGTGGGGCAGTACTTC. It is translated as CASSFRGVGQYF.

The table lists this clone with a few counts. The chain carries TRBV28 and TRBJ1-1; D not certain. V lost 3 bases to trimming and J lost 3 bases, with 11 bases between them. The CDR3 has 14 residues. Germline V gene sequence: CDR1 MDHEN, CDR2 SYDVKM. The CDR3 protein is CASSLVEEDTEAFF. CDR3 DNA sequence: TGTGCCAGCAGTTTGGTGGAAGAGGACACTGAAGCTTTCTTT.

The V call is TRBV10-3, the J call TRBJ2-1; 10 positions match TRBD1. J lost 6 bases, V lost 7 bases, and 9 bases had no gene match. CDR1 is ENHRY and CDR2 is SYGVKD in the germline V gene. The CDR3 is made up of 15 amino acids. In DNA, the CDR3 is TGTGCCATCACCCCCCAGGGGACAGGGGCCAATGAGCAGTTCTTC. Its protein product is CAITPQGTGANEQFF.

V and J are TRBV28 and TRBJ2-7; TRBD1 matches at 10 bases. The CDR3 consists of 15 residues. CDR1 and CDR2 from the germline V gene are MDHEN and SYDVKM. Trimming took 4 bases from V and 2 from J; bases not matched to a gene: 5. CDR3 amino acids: CASSSGTGAPYEQYF. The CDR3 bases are TGTGCCAGCAGTTCCGGGACAGGGGCCCCCTACGAGCAGTACTTC.

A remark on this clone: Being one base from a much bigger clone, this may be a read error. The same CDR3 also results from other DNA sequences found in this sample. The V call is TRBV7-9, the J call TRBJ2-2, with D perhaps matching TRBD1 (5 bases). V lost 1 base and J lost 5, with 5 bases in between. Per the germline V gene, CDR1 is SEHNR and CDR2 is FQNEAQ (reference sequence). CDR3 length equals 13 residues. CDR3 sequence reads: CASSLEGTGELFF. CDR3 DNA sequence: TGTGCCAGCAGCTTAGAGGGGACCGGGGAGCTGTTTTTT.

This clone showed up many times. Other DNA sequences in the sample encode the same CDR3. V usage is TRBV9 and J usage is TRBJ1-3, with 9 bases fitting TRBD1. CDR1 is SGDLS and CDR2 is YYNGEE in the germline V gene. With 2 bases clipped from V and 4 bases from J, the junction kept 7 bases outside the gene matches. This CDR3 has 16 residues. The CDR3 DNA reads TGTGCCAGCAGCGTCACGGGACAGGGTTCAGGAAACACCATATATTTT. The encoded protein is CASSVTGQGSGNTIYF.

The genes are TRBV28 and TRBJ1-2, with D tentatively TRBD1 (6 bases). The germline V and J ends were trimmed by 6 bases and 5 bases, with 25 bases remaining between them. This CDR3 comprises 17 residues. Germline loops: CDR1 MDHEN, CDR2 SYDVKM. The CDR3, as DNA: TGTGCCAGCAGGATATCCAAGGCGGGGGGGGCCGGGTATGGCTACACCTTC. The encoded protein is CASRISKAGGAGYGYTF.

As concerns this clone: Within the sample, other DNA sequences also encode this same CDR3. In DNA form, the CDR3 reads TGTGCCATCAGTGACGGAGACAGGGCCTACGAGCAGTACTTC. It encodes CAISDGDRAYEQYF. The chain links TRBV10-3 to TRBJ2-7; TRBD1 matches 7 bases. Trimming cost V 3 bases and J 2 bases; bases outside gene matches: 4. The CDR3 runs 14 residues. Germline lookup yields CDR1 ENHRY and CDR2 SYGVKD.

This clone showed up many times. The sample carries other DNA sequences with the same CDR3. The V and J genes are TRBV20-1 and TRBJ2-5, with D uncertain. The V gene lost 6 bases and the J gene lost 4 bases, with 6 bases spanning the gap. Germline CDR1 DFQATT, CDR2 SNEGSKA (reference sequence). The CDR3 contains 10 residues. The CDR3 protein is CSATRETQYF. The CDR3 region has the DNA TGCAGTGCCACTCGAGAGACCCAGTACTTC.

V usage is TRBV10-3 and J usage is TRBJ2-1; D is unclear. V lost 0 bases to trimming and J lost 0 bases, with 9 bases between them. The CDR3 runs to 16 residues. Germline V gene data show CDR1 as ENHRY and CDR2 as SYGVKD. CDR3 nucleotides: TGTGCCATCAGTGAGTCGAAGCTCACCTCCTACAATGAGCAGTTCTTC. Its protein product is CAISESKLTSYNEQFF.

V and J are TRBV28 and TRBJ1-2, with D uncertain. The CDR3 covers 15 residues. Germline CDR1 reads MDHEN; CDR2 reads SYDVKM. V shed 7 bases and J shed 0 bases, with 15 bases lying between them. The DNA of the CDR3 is TGTGCCAGCAAAGACGGACGGAAAGCTAACTATGGCTACACCTTC. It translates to CASKDGRKANYGYTF.

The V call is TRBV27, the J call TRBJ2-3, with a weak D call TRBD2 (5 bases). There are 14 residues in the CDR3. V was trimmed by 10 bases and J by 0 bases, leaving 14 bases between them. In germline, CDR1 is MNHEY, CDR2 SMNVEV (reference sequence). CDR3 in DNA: TGTGCCACCAAAGCGGATACGAGCACAGATACGCAGTATTTT. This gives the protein CATKADTSTDTQYF.

The CDR3 sequence: CASSLDNGYQPQHF. The CDR3 nucleotides read TGTGCCAGCAGTTTGGACAATGGGTATCAGCCCCAGCATTTT. The chain uses TRBV6-5 and TRBJ1-5; D might be TRBD1 (5 bases). The germline V gene encodes CDR1 MNHEY and CDR2 SVGAGI. The germline V and J ends were trimmed by 4 bases and 5 bases, with 12 bases remaining between them. This CDR3 is built from 14 residues.

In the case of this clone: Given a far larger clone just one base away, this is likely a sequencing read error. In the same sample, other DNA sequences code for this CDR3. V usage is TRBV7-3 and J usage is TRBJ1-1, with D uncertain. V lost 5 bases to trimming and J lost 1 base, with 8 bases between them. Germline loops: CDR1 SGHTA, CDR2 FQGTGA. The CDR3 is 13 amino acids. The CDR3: CASSRQENTEAFF. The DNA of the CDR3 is TGTGCCAGCAGCCGCCAGGAGAACACTGAAGCTTTCTTT.

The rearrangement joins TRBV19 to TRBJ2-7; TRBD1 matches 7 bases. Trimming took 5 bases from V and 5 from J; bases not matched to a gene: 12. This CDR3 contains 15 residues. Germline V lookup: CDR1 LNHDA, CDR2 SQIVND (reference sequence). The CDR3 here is CASSSGRQGTHEQYF. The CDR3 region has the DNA TGTGCCAGTAGTTCCGGAAGACAGGGTACCCACGAGCAGTACTTC.

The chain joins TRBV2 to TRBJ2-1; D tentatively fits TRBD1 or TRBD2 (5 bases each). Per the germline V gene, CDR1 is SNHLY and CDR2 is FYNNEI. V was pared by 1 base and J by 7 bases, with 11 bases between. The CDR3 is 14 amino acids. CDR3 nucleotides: TGTGCCAGCAGTGAAGGGGGGACCCTTAATGAGCAGTTCTTC. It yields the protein CASSEGGTLNEQFF. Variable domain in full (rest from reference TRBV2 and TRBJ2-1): EPEVTQTPSHQVTQMGQEVILRCVPISNHLYFYWYRQILGQKVEFLVSFYNNEISEKSEIFDDQFSVERPDGSNFTLKIRSTKLEDSAMYFCASSEGGTLNEQFFGPGTRLTVL.

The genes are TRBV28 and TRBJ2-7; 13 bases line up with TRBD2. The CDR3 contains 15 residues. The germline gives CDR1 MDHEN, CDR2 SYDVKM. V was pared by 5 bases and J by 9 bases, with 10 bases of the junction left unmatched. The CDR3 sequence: CASSKTSGRRGGQYF. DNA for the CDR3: TGTGCCAGCAGTAAGACTAGCGGGAGGAGAGGGGGGCAGTACTTC.

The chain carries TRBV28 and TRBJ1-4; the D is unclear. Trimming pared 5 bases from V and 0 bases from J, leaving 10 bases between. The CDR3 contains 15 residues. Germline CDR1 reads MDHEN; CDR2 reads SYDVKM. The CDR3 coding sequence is TGTGCCAGCAGTCCCGGTGGGCCAACTAATGAAAAACTGTTTTTT. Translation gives CASSPGGPTNEKLFF. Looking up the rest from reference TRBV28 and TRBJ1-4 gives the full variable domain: DVKVTQSSRYLVKRTGEKVFLECVQDMDHENMFWYRQDPGLGLRLIYFSYDVKMKEKGDIPEGYSVSREKKERFSLILESASTNQTSMYLCASSPGGPTNEKLFFGSGTQLSVL.

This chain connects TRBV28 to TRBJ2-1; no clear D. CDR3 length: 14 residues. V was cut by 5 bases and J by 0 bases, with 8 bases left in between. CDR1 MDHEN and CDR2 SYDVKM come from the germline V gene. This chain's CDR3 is CASSVRGSYNEQFF. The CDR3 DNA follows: TGTGCCAGCAGTGTTCGCGGCTCCTACAATGAGCAGTTCTTC.

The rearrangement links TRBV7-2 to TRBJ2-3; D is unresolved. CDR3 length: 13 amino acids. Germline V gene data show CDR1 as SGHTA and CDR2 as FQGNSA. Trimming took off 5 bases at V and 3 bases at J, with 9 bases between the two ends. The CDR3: CASSPHETDTQYF. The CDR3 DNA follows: TGTGCCAGCAGCCCTCATGAGACAGATACGCAGTATTTT.

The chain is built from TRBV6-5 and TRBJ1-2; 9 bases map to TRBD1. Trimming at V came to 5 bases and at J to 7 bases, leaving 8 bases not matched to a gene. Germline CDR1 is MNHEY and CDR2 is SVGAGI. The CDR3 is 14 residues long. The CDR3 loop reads CASSPYRGLGGYTF. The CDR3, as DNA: TGTGCCAGCAGTCCATACAGGGGGCTGGGTGGCTACACCTTC.